Below are 9 T cell receptor beta chains sequenced from a single sample in a study of T cell changes during pregnancy in multiple sclerosis. Sequencing used immunoSEQ multiplex PCR; TCRdb keeps in-frame clones, though not all of them. This sample has around 92,000 clones, with 85% to 95% found just once. The input for sequencing was peripheral blood, taken in the third trimester of pregnancy. These receptors originate from a female donor with multiple sclerosis, enrolled in a pregnancy study.

V is TRBV29-1 and J is TRBJ1-2; no clear D. The V gene lost 5 bases and the J gene lost 8 bases, with 24 bases spanning the gap. CDR3 size: 15 residues. Germline CDR1 and CDR2: SQVTM and ANQGSEA. Here the CDR3 DNA reads TGCAGCGTTAGCCCCCGGCTGAGGGCGCTTAACGGCTACACCTTC. This codes for CSVSPRLRALNGYTF. Full variable domain (missing parts from reference TRBV29-1 and TRBJ1-2): SAVISQKPSRDICQRGTSLTIQCQVDSQVTMMFWYRQQPGQSLTLIATANQGSEATYESGFVIDKFPISRPNLTFSTLTVSNMSPEDSSIYLCSVSPRLRALNGYTFGSGTRLTVV.

The chain uses TRBV7-2 and TRBJ2-7; 16 bases fit TRBD2. J gave up 7 bases and V 5 bases, and 8 bases lay outside the gene matches. In germline, CDR1 is SGHTA, CDR2 FQGNSA. The CDR3 has 16 residues. This chain's CDR3 is CASSPGTSGREREQYF. Here the CDR3 DNA reads TGTGCCAGCAGCCCCGGGACTAGCGGGAGGGAGAGGGAGCAGTACTTC.

This rearrangement joins TRBV29-1 to TRBJ2-1, with D uncertain. V was shortened by 1 base and J by 8 bases, with 6 bases between the two germline ends. The CDR3 covers 11 residues. Germline assignment: CDR1 SQVTM and CDR2 ANQGSEA. CDR3 sequence reads: CSVEGTDEQFF. DNA of the CDR3: TGCAGCGTTGAAGGAACAGATGAGCAGTTCTTC.

This sequence joins TRBV6-1 and TRBJ2-3; maybe TRBD2 (6 bases). The V gene lost 8 bases and the J gene lost 4 bases, with 16 bases spanning the gap. Germline assignment: CDR1 MNHNS and CDR2 SASEGT. CDR3 size: 14 residues. Here the CDR3 DNA reads TGTGCCAGCTCGGAGGGAAGAATCGCAGATACGCAGTATTTT. Amino acid sequence: CASSEGRIADTQYF.

A few counts support this clone. An end of the junction differs from the germline gene, which may be a read error. The chain carries TRBV7-9 and TRBJ1-1; D gene uncertain. Germline loops: CDR1 SEHNR, CDR2 FQNEAQ (reference sequence). The CDR3 covers 13 residues. Written as DNA, the CDR3 is TGTGCCAGCAGCTTAGATTTGGATAGGCGGAGGCTCTTT. This encodes CASSLDLDRRRLF.

This clone was counted once. The rearrangement uses TRBV7-2 and TRBJ1-5; D is uncertain. The CDR3 totals 16 residues. The germline CDR1 and CDR2 sequences are SGHTA and FQGNSA. Trimming pared 1 base from V and 7 bases from J, leaving 17 bases between. The CDR3, as DNA: TGTGCCAGCAGCTTAGGTGGCGGTACCCCTTACCAGCCCCAGCATTTT. It specifies CASSLGGGTPYQPQHF.

V usage is TRBV11-2 and J usage is TRBJ2-7; D might be TRBD1 (6 bases). The CDR3 spans 14 residues. Trimming stripped 0 bases from V and 4 bases from J, with 10 bases between. Germline V gene sequence: CDR1 SGHAT, CDR2 FQNNGV. The CDR3, as DNA: TGTGCCAGCAGCTTAGAGACAGGCGTTTACGAGCAGTACTTC. Its protein is CASSLETGVYEQYF.

The V and J genes are TRBV5-1 and TRBJ1-5, with 8 bases matching TRBD1. The trim removed 5 bases at V and 4 bases at J, leaving 8 bases unmatched. Germline CDR1 SGHRS, CDR2 YFSETQ. CDR3 length: 15 amino acids. The CDR3 protein is CASRPGQGFNQPQHF. The CDR3 nucleotides are TGCGCCAGCAGACCTGGACAGGGATTTAATCAGCCCCAGCATTTT.

This clone came up a few times. The chain uses TRBV19 and TRBJ1-1, with D uncertain. CDR3 length equals 14 residues. V lost 3 bases to trimming and J lost 1 base, with 9 bases between them. Germline V lookup: CDR1 LNHDA, CDR2 SQIVND (reference sequence). CDR3: CASSIRPGNTEAFF. CDR3 sequence (DNA): TGTGCCAGTAGTATTCGTCCGGGGAACACTGAAGCTTTCTTT.